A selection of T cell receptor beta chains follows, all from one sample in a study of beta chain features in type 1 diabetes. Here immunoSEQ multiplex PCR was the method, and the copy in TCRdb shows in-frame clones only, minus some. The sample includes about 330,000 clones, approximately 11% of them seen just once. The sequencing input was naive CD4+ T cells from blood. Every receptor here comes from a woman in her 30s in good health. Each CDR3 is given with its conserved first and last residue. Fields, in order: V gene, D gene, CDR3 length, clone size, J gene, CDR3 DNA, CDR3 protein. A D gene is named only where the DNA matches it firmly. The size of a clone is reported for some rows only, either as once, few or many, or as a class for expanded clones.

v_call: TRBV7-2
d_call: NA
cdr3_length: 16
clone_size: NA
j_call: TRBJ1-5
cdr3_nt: TGTGCCAGCAGCTCAAGTCGGGCCTCCAGGGATCAGCCCCAGCATTTT
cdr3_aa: CASSSSRASRDQPQHF

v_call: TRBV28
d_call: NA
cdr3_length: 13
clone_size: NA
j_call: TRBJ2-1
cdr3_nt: TGTGCCAGCAGTTCCGGGACACGGAATGAGCAGTTCTTC
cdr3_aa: CASSSGTRNEQFF

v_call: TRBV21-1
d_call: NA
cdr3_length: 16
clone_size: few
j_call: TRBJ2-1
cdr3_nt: TGTGCCAGCAGCAATAAAAGGGCTAGCGGGGGTACTGAGCAGTTCTTC
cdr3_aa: CASSNKRASGGTEQFF

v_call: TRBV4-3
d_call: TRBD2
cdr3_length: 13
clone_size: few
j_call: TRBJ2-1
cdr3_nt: TGCGCCAGCAGCCCACTAGCGTCTAATGAGCAGTTCTTC
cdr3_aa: CASSPLASNEQFF

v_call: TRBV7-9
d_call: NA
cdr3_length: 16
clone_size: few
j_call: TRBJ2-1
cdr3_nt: TGTGCCAGCAGCCCCACAAGCGGAGGGGACTACAATGAGCAGTTCTTC
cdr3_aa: CASSPTSGGDYNEQFF

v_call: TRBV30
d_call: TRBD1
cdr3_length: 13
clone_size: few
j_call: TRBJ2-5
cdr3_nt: TGTGCCTGGGGCGGACAGGAACAAGAGACCCAGTACTTC
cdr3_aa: CAWGGQEQETQYF

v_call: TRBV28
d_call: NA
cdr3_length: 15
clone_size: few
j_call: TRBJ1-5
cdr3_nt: TGTGCCAGCAGGTCAGGGACAAGGGGCAATCAGCCCCAGCATTTT
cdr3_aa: CASRSGTRGNQPQHF

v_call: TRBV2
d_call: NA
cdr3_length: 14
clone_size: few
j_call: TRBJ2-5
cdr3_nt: TGTGCCAGCAGTGAACCTGGGGCCTCAAAGACCCAGTACTTC
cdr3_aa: CASSEPGASKTQYF

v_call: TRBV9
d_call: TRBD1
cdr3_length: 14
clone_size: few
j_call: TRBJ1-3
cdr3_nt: TGTGCCAGCAGCGACAGGGGGTACGGAAACACCATATATTTT
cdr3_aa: CASSDRGYGNTIYF

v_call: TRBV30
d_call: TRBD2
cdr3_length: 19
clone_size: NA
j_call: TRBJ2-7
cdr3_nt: TGTGCCTGGAGTTCTACCCCCGGGACTAGCGGGAGGGAAAGCTACGAGCAGTACTTC
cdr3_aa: CAWSSTPGTSGRESYEQYF

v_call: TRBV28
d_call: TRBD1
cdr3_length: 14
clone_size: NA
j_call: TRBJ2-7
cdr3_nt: TGTGCCAGCAGTTTGGACAGGGTCGTCTACGAGCAGTACTTC
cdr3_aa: CASSLDRVVYEQYF

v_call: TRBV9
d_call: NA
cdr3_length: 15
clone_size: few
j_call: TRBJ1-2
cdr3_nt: TGTGCCAGCAGCGTGTTGGATGGGCCTAACTATGGCTACACCTTC
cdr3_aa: CASSVLDGPNYGYTF

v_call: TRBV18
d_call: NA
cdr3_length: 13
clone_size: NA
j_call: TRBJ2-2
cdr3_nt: TGTGCCAGCTCACCTCGGGAATCCGGGGAGCTGTTTTTT
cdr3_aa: CASSPRESGELFF

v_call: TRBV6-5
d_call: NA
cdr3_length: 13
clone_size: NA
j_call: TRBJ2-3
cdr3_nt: TGTGCCAGCAGTTACTTAGGGGGTGATACGCAGTATTTT
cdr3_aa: CASSYLGGDTQYF

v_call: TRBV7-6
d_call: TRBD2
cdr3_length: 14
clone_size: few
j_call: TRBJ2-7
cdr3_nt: TGTGCCAGCAGTCTAGCGGGGAACTCCTACGAGCAGTACTTC
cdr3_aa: CASSLAGNSYEQYF

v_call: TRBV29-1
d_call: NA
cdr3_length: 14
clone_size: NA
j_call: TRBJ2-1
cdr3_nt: TGCAGCGTCACGACAGCCGCTACCTACAATGAGCAGTTCTTC
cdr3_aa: CSVTTAATYNEQFF

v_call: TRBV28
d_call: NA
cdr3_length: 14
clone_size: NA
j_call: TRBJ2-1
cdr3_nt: TGTGCCAGCAGTTTAAGCCGGGCCTACAATGAGCAGTTCTTC
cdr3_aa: CASSLSRAYNEQFF

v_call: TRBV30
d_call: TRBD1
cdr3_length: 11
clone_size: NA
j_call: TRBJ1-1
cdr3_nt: TGTGCCTGGGCTACAGGGGTTATGGCTTTCTTT
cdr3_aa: CAWATGVMAFF

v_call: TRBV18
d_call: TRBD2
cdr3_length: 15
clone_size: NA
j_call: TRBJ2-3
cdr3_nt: TGTGCCAGCTCACCGGGAGGGAGCTCCACAGATACGCAGTATTTT
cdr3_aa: CASSPGGSSTDTQYF

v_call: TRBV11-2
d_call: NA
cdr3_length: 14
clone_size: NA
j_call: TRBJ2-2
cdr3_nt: TGTGCCAGCAGCGGTCCCGGACAGTCCGGGGAGCTGTTTTTT
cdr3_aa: CASSGPGQSGELFF

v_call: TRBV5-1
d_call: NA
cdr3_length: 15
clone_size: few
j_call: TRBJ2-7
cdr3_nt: TGCGCCAGCAGCTTGGCGGCAGGGGCCCTCTACGAGCAGTACTTC
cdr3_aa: CASSLAAGALYEQYF

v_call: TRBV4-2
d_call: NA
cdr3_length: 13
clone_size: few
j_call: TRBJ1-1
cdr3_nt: TGTGCCAGCAGCTCACAGCTGAACACTGAAGCTTTCTTT
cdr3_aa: CASSSQLNTEAFF

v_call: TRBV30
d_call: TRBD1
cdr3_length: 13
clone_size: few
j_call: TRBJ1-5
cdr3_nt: TGTGCCTGGAGTGGACAGGGGGACCAGCCCCAGCATTTT
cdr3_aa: CAWSGQGDQPQHF

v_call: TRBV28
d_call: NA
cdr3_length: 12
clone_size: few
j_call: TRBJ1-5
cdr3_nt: TGTGCCAGCGGGGGCGGCAATCAGCCCCAGCATTTT
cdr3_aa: CASGGGNQPQHF

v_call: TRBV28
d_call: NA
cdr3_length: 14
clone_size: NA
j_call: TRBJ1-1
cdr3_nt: TGTGCCAGCAGTTTAGTGCCGCGGGACACTGAAGCTTTCTTT
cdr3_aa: CASSLVPRDTEAFF